The 11 T cell receptor beta chains listed next were all sequenced from one sample in a study of memory B cells and T cells in multiple sclerosis. The antigens for these receptors are not known. Generated by immunoSEQ multiplex PCR, the TCRdb table keeps only in-frame clones and is missing some. This table has 12,000 or so clones, approximately 85% appearing once. CFSE-dim autoproliferating and CFSE-high non-proliferating T cells from unstimulated culture were sequenced separately. Cultures began with approximately 52 million CFSE-labeled PBMCs, unstimulated for 6 to 7 days, with replicate wells pooled. The sample taken for sequencing was PBMCs from blood kept in culture. The receptors derive from a human donor with multiple sclerosis.

The rearrangement joins TRBV14 to TRBJ2-1; weak D call: TRBD2 (6 bases). Per germline, CDR1 SGHDN and CDR2 FVKESK. This CDR3 contains 16 residues. V was clipped by 3 bases and J by 3 bases, with 15 bases between them. The CDR3 nucleotides are TGTGCCAGCAGCCATGGGACTGATCAGATCTACAATGAGCAGTTCTTC. Residues: CASSHGTDQIYNEQFF.

The V call is TRBV6-6, the J call TRBJ1-1, with D maybe TRBD1 (5 bases). The germline V gene has CDR1 MNHNY and CDR2 SVGAGI (reference sequence). Between the trimmed V and J ends, which lost 1 base and 6 bases, there was a span of 12 bases. This CDR3 is built from 14 residues. DNA for the CDR3: TGTGCCAGCAGTTACTTAAGGGGATCAGCTGAAGCTTTCTTT. Its protein is CASSYLRGSAEAFF.

The chain recombines TRBV9 with TRBJ2-5; D possibly matches TRBD1 or TRBD2 (5 bases each). Deletions cut 0 bases from V and 2 bases from J, with 17 bases between. The germline V gene encodes CDR1 SGDLS and CDR2 YYNGEE. The length of the CDR3 is 17 residues. CDR3 amino acids: CASSVAGRGSGQETQYF. As DNA, the CDR3 is TGTGCCAGCAGCGTAGCTGGTAGGGGCTCGGGGCAAGAGACCCAGTACTTC.

The V gene is TRBV12-5, the J gene TRBJ2-2; D is perhaps TRBD1 (6 bases). From germline, CDR1 is LGHNT and CDR2 FRNRAP. V shed 5 bases and J shed 4 bases, with 14 bases lying between them. This CDR3 spans 15 amino acids. The DNA for the CDR3 is TGTGCTAGTGGTGCCCGGGACACCTTCACCGGGGAGCTGTTTTTT. Translated, it gives CASGARDTFTGELFF.

This sequence joins TRBV7-9 and TRBJ1-5; D unclear. With 3 bases removed from V and 0 bases from J, the gap between germline ends came to 6 bases. Germline V CDR1 and CDR2: SEHNR, FQNEAQ (reference sequence). The CDR3 has 14 residues. CDR3: CASSFDSSNQPQHF. The DNA of the CDR3 is TGTGCCAGCAGCTTTGATAGTAGCAATCAGCCCCAGCATTTT.

This clone was observed a handful of times. The chain links TRBV5-1 to TRBJ2-7, with TRBD2 matching 11 bases. Germline CDR1 reads SGHRS; CDR2 reads YFSETQ. V trimming: 4 bases; J trimming: 6 bases; junction bases outside the gene matches: 12. The CDR3 is made up of 16 amino acids. The CDR3 DNA is TGCGCCAGCAGCATACTAGCGGGAGTTGCAGGAGCCGAGCAGTACTTC. Translating it yields CASSILAGVAGAEQYF.

The V and J genes are TRBV6-4 and TRBJ1-2; D unresolved. The germline CDR1 and CDR2 sequences are MRHNA and SNTAGT. The V gene lost 0 bases and the J gene lost 7 bases, with 9 bases spanning the gap. The CDR3 loop spans 13 amino acids. The CDR3 is CASSDSGMSGYTF. The CDR3 nucleotides are TGTGCCAGCAGTGACTCAGGAATGAGTGGCTACACCTTC.

The chain couples TRBV7-2 to TRBJ1-1; no firm D call. Germline loops: CDR1 SGHTA, CDR2 FQGNSA. The ends were cut back, 3 bases at V and 0 bases at J, with 5 bases in the middle. This CDR3 spans 13 amino acids. CDR3 loop: CASSFSLNTEAFF. The CDR3 DNA is TGTGCCAGCAGCTTCAGCCTGAACACTGAAGCTTTCTTT.

The chain couples TRBV30 to TRBJ1-2, with D tentatively TRBD1 (5 bases). Germline lookup yields CDR1 GTSNPN and CDR2 SVGIG (reference sequence). The CDR3 is made up of 13 amino acids. V was trimmed by 5 bases and J by 5 bases, leaving 15 bases between them. CDR3 in amino acids: CAWGRQGDYGYTF. DNA of the CDR3: TGTGCCTGGGGGAGGCAGGGAGATTATGGCTACACCTTC.

The chain couples TRBV27 to TRBJ2-1; no clear D. V was cut by 2 bases and J by 6 bases, with 8 bases left in between. Per germline, CDR1 MNHEY and CDR2 SMNVEV (reference sequence). The CDR3 runs 13 residues. In DNA, the CDR3 is TGTGCCAGCAGTTTAGGACCGGTCAATGAGCAGTTCTTC. It is translated as CASSLGPVNEQFF.

The chain links TRBV19 to TRBJ1-1; no definite D call. V lost 7 bases, J lost 1 base, and 19 bases lay in between. The CDR3 covers 16 residues. Germline-derived CDR1 and CDR2 are LNHDA and SQIVND (reference sequence). The CDR3 coding sequence is TGTGCCAGTACCAAGAATGGGGTCTCAGCGAACACTGAAGCTTTCTTT. Amino acid sequence: CASTKNGVSANTEAFF.